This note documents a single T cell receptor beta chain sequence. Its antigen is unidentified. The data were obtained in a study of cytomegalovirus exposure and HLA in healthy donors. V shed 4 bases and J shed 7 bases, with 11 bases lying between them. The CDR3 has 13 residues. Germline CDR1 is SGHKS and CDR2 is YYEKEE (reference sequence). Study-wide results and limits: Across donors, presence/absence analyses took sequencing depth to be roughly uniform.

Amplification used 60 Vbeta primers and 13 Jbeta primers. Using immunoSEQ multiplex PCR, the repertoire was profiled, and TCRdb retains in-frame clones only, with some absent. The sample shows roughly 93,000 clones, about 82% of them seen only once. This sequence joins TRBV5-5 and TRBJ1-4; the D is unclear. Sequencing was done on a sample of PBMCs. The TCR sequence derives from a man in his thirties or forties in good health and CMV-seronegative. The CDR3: CASSVQVSEKLFF. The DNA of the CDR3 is TGTGCCAGCAGCGTTCAGGTCTCTGAAAAACTGTTTTTT.